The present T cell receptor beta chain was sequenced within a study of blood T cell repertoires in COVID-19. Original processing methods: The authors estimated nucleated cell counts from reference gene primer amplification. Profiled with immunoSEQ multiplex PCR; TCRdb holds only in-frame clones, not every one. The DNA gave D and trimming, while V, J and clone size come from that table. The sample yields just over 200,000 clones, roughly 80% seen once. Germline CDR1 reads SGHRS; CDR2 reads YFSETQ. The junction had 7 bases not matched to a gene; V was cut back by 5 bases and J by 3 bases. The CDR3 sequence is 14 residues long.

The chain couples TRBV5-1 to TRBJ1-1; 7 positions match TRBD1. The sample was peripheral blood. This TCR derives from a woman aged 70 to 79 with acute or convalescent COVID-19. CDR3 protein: CASRPPGTDTEAFF. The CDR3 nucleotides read TGCGCCAGCAGACCTCCAGGGACAGACACTGAAGCTTTCTTT.